Presented here are 31 T cell receptor beta chains from one specimen sequenced in a study of tumor-infiltrating lymphocytes in oesophageal squamous cell carcinoma. TCRdb re-called the PCR reads through MiXCR, storing one row per CDR3 protein. Of some 22,000 distinct CDR3 sequences listed, 36% are singletons. Sequencing was performed on esophageal tumor tissue. These receptor sequences come from a male donor with esophageal squamous cell carcinoma.

This clonotype was found many times. A much larger clone is a single base away; this may be a read error. This sequence joins TRBV6-1 and TRBJ2-5; D possibly corresponds to TRBD1 (6 bases). The V end was cut by 7 bases, the J end by 11 bases, with 26 bases between. The germline V gene has CDR1 MNHNS and CDR2 SASEGT. CDR3 length: 15 amino acids. CDR3: CASKVNRATYNEQYF. The DNA for the CDR3 is TGTGCCAGCAAAGTCAACAGGGCTACCTACAATGAGCAGTACTTC.

This clonotype appeared a few times. Without the conserved terminal phenylalanine or tryptophan, this CDR3 likely stems from a read error. Because the CDR3's place on the DNA is in doubt, the DNA is left out and the CDR3 is given as listed by TCRdb. The V gene is TRBV7-9, the J gene TRBJ2-7; whether TRBD2, the table's D call, matches the DNA was not checked. The length of the CDR3 is 16 amino acids, counting both ends. Germline CDR1 is SEHNR and CDR2 is FQNEAQ (reference sequence). CDR3 protein: CASRSIAGSKGYTFGS.

This clonotype was seen more than once but under ten times. A junction end diverges from the germline sequence, so it may reflect a read error. The rearrangement links TRBV5-4 to TRBJ2-2; 7 bases are shared with TRBD1. Germline V gene data show CDR1 as SGHNT and CDR2 as YYREEE (reference sequence). This CDR3 contains 15 residues. The CDR3 reads CASSLGTANTGELFF. The DNA of the CDR3 is TGCGCCAGCAGCTTGGGGACAGCGAACACCGGGGAGCTGTTTTTT.

The V and J genes are TRBV9 and TRBJ2-6, with 10 positions matching TRBD2. The J call may be incorrect, as the DNA end agrees better with TRBJ2-7. This CDR3 is built from 15 residues. Germline loops: CDR1 SGDLS, CDR2 YYNGEE. CDR3 nucleotide sequence: TGTGCCAGCAGCGTAAGCGGGAGGGTGGGCAATGAGCAGTACTTC. This encodes CASSVSGRVGNEQYF.

This clonotype showed up just a few times. This chain joins TRBV6-1 and TRBJ2-1; D not certain. The CDR3 consists of 16 residues. Germline V gene sequence: CDR1 MNHNS, CDR2 SASEGT. The V gene lost 7 bases and the J gene lost 0 bases, with 16 bases spanning the gap. In DNA form, the CDR3 reads TGTGCCAGCACCACACACAAGCTCAGCTCCTACAATGAGCAGTTCTTC. It specifies CASTTHKLSSYNEQFF.

The chain combines TRBV18 with TRBJ2-7; 9 bases are a match to TRBD1. This CDR3 is 16 amino acids long. Germline V gene sequence: CDR1 KGHSH, CDR2 LQKENI. V shed 3 bases and J 5 bases; nucleotides not matched to a gene: 11. This chain's CDR3 is CASSPTRGQGGNEQYF. The CDR3 DNA sequence: TGTGCCAGCTCACCCACACGGGGACAGGGTGGGAACGAGCAGTACTTC.

The chain has TRBV3-1 and TRBJ2-3; TRBD2 agrees at 8 bases. Germline V lookup: CDR1 LGHDT, CDR2 YNNKEL (reference sequence). The CDR3 runs 15 residues. The V gene end was trimmed by 1 base and the J gene end by 5 bases; junction bases not matched to a gene: 5. The CDR3: CASSQAGGPGDTQYF. CDR3 DNA sequence: TGTGCCAGCAGCCAAGCGGGAGGGCCTGGAGATACGCAGTATTTT.

The chain combines TRBV7-6 with TRBJ2-1; 12 nucleotides line up with TRBD1. The last part of the DNA fits TRBJ2-7 better; the J call may be wrong. The CDR3 contains 15 residues. Germline CDR1 SGHVS, CDR2 FNYEAQ. The CDR3 DNA reads TGTGCCAGCAGCGCGGGACAGGGGGCATCCTACGAGCAGTACTTC. Its protein is CASSAGQGASYEQYF.

This clonotype is judged medium-sized (0.01 to 0.1%). The chain uses TRBV7-8 and TRBJ1-1, with D tentatively TRBD1 (5 bases). The CDR3 contains 16 residues. With 5 bases removed from V and 1 base from J, the gap between germline ends came to 17 bases. Germline V lookup: CDR1 SGHVS, CDR2 FQNEAQ. CDR3 sequence (DNA): TGTGCCAGCAGCCGGACAAATACGCGGAGGAACACTGAAGCTTTCTTT. Protein: CASSRTNTRRNTEAFF.

This clonotype has at least ten counts. J is TRBJ2-6 and V is TRBV4-2; 9 bases match TRBD1. Germline V lookup: CDR1 LGHNA, CDR2 YNFKEQ. Trimming cost V 3 bases and J 2 bases; bases outside gene matches: 2. This CDR3 spans 16 amino acids. The CDR3 region is CASSHTGGAGANVLTF. DNA of the CDR3: TGTGCCAGCAGCCACACAGGGGGCGCTGGGGCCAACGTCCTGACTTTC.

The sample holds many counts of this clonotype. The J gene is TRBJ2-5, the V gene TRBV18; 9 nucleotides align to TRBD2. Germline V gene data show CDR1 as KGHSH and CDR2 as LQKENI. This CDR3 is 14 amino acids long. Trimming cost V 6 bases and J 11 bases; bases outside gene matches: 13. CDR3 sequence reads: CASSGGRAYNEQYF. The CDR3 nucleotides are TGTGCCAGCTCCGGCGGGAGGGCCTACAATGAGCAGTACTTC.

This clonotype was found many times. The rearrangement joins TRBV24-1 to TRBJ2-5; 11 bases fit TRBD1. Germline V gives CDR1 KGHDR, CDR2 SFDVKD. The CDR3 spans 17 residues. V shed 4 bases, J shed 5 bases, and the junction held 11 bases outside the gene matches. CDR3 DNA: TGTGCCACCAGTGACCGTGGGACAGGGGGTTTCGGCGAGACCCAGTACTTC. The encoded protein is CATSDRGTGGFGETQYF.

This clonotype is medium-sized (0.01 to 0.1%) in the sample. The chain is built from TRBV7-2 and TRBJ1-3; D is unclear. The CDR3 is 17 residues long. Germline CDR1 and CDR2: SGHTA and FQGNSA. The ends were cut back, 1 base at V and 3 bases at J, with 16 bases in the middle. The CDR3, as DNA: TGTGCCAGCAGCTTAGTAGCGAGGTTCAGTCATGGAAACACCATATATTTT. Translated, it gives CASSLVARFSHGNTIYF.

V usage is TRBV7-2 and J usage is TRBJ1-5; no reliable D call. V was cut by 1 base and J by 12 bases, with 19 bases left in between. Germline CDR1 and CDR2: SGHTA and FQGNSA. The CDR3 consists of 15 residues. This CDR3 reads CASSLGLGQVSNQHF. The CDR3 coding sequence is TGTGCCAGCAGCTTAGGATTAGGGCAGGTCAGTAACCAGCATTTT.

In its sample, this clonotype was seen many times. A read error is possible here, since a much larger clone lies one base away. V gene TRBV6-6 combines with J gene TRBJ2-5; the D gene is possibly TRBD1 (5 bases). The better agreement between TRBJ2-1 and the DNA end casts doubt on the J call. Germline assignment: CDR1 MNHNY and CDR2 SVGAGI (reference sequence). This CDR3 region has 15 residues. CDR3 sequence: CASSYSKGFGDEQFF. Written as DNA, the CDR3 is TGTGCCAGCAGTTACTCGAAGGGGTTCGGAGACGAGCAGTTCTTC.

About this clonotype: The germline gene is not matched at one end of the junction; a read error may be the cause. The chain combines TRBV5-3 with TRBJ1-1, with TRBD1 as a possible D gene (6 bases). TRBV5-3 has ORF status, its function being uncertain. CDR3 length: 13 amino acids. CDR3 nucleotides: TGTGCCAGCAGCTTGGGGAGGGGGACTGAAGCTTTCTTT. Amino acid sequence: CASSLGRGTEAFF.

At least ten counts were recorded for this clonotype. Just one base apart from a much larger clone, this may be a read error. The V and J genes are TRBV28 and TRBJ2-7; D is perhaps TRBD2 (6 bases). There are 14 residues in the CDR3. The V gene lost 2 bases and the J gene lost 7 bases, with 15 bases spanning the gap. Germline CDR1 MDHEN, CDR2 SYDVKM. The CDR3 spells CASSLAGTYNEQYF. In DNA form, the CDR3 reads TGTGCCAGCAGTTTAGCGGGAACCTACAATGAGCAGTACTTC.

In regard to this clonotype: A single base separates this from a much larger clone, so it may be a read error. The chain employs TRBV12-3 or TRBV12-4 and TRBJ2-3, with D possibly matching TRBD2 (6 bases). CDR3 length: 15 residues. V lost 6 bases to trimming and J lost 14 bases, with 27 bases between them. In DNA, the CDR3 is TGTGCCAGCAGCTTCCTAGGTAGCGGTGACGGGGAGCTGTATTTT. It is translated as CASSFLGSGDGELYF.

The chain joins TRBV6-6 to TRBJ2-3; no reliable D call. Trimming took off 0 bases at V and 4 bases at J, with 8 bases between the two ends. Germline V gene lookup returns CDR1 MNHNY and CDR2 SVGAGI (reference sequence). This CDR3 is built from 14 residues. CDR3 in DNA: TGTGCCAGCAGTTACTCCATCCTTTCAGATACGCAGTATTTT. Protein: CASSYSILSDTQYF.

This clonotype was recorded a few times. This chain uses TRBV20-1 with TRBJ2-5; 10 bases agree with TRBD2. The J call may not be correct, given that the DNA end is closer to TRBJ2-1. CDR3 length: 18 residues. Germline-derived CDR1 and CDR2 are DFQATT and SNEGSKA (reference sequence). For the CDR3, the DNA is TGCAGTGCTACCTTGAGGGCCCTAGCGGGAGATTCAGGAAATGAGCAGTTCTTC. This gives the protein CSATLRALAGDSGNEQFF.

This clonotype showed up many times. V usage is TRBV5-4 and J usage is TRBJ1-3; a possible D gene is TRBD1 (6 bases). Germline CDR1 and CDR2: SGHNT and YYREEE (reference sequence). The CDR3 contains 14 residues. Trimming took off 5 bases at V and 2 bases at J, with 11 bases between the two ends. CDR3 nucleotides: TGTGCCAGCAGTCGTCAGGGGACTGGAAACACCATATATTTT. It specifies CASSRQGTGNTIYF.

Regarding this clonotype: In this CDR3 the conserved last residue, phenylalanine or tryptophan, is missing, so a read error is likely. The DNA is omitted, as the CDR3 cannot be located on it reliably, and the CDR3 follows TCRdb's listing. The rearrangement links TRBV7-2 to TRBJ2-7. Germline CDR1 is SGHTA and CDR2 is FQGNSA. From its first to its last residue, the CDR3 has 15 amino acids. The CDR3: CASSLERKVEQYFGS.

This clonotype was counted between two and nine times. This may stem from a read error, because a much larger clone lies one nucleotide away. The chain has TRBV11-2 and TRBJ2-5; a weak D match, TRBD2 (5 bases). The V gene lost 5 bases and the J gene lost 11 bases, with 27 bases spanning the gap. Germline V gene lookup returns CDR1 SGHAT and CDR2 FQNNGV. CDR3 size: 16 residues. CDR3 sequence (DNA): TGTGCCAGCAGCCCAACGAGGGAAAGCTCCTACAATGAGCAGTACTTC. Protein sequence: CASSPTRESSYNEQYF.

The rearrangement links TRBV7-6 to TRBJ1-2; the D gene is possibly TRBD1 (5 bases). The CDR3 runs 14 residues. V was cut by 1 base and J by 4 bases, with 10 bases left in between. From germline, CDR1 is SGHVS and CDR2 FNYEAQ. CDR3 sequence (DNA): TGTGCCAGCAGCTTAGAGGCAGGGACCTATGGCTACACCTTC. Protein: CASSLEAGTYGYTF. Full variable domain (remainder filled in from reference TRBV7-6 and TRBJ1-2): GAGVSQSPRYKVTKRGQDVALRCDPISGHVSLYWYRQALGQGPEFLTYFNYEAQQDKSGLPNDRFSAERPEGSISTLTIQRTEQRDSAMYRCASSLEAGTYGYTFGSGTRLTVV.

The J gene is TRBJ2-7, the V gene TRBV6-1, with D possibly matching TRBD1 (5 bases). Judging by the DNA end, TRBJ1-2 fits better; the J call may be wrong. Germline-derived CDR1 and CDR2 are MNHNS and SASEGT. The CDR3 loop spans 14 amino acids. CDR3 sequence (DNA): TGTGCCAGCAGTTCCCCGGGACGGAACTATGGCTACACCTTC. Its protein is CASSSPGRNYGYTF.

A remark on this clonotype: This CDR3 is missing its conserved last phenylalanine or tryptophan, likely due to a read error. The DNA is left out, because the CDR3 cannot be placed on it with certainty; the CDR3 is given as TCRdb lists it. This chain links TRBV6-1 with TRBJ2-7; the D call TRBD1 from the table was never checked on the DNA. Germline values: CDR1 MNHNS, CDR2 SASEGT. 19 amino acids form the CDR3, both terminal residues included. CDR3 sequence reads: CASSESTSNRAGYGYTFGS.

The rearrangement links TRBV7-9 to TRBJ2-2; D is undetermined. Trimming left V 5 bases short and J 10 bases short, with 17 bases between. The CDR3 extends over 14 amino acids. The germline V gene encodes CDR1 SEHNR and CDR2 FQNEAQ (reference sequence). The CDR3 DNA sequence: TGTGCCAGCAGCCCCGAGGCGCGTTCCGAGGAGCTGTTTTTT. Translation: CASSPEARSEELFF.

This chain joins TRBV7-1 and TRBJ2-3; no clear D. TRBV7-1 is an ORF, with its function uncertain. This CDR3 is built from 12 residues. V shed 5 bases and J shed 3 bases, with 6 bases lying between them. Here the CDR3 DNA reads TGTGCCAGCAGCCCTGAAACAGATACGCAGTATTTT. Translation gives CASSPETDTQYF.

This clonotype has just a few counts. The chain has TRBV7-2 and TRBJ2-5; the match to TRBD1 covers 9 bases. The better agreement between TRBJ2-7 and the DNA end casts doubt on the J call. The length of the CDR3 is 16 residues. CDR1 and CDR2 from the germline V gene are SGHTA and FQGNSA. CDR3 protein: CASSYPGGTGRYEQYF. The CDR3 bases are TGTGCCAGCAGCTACCCCGGGGGGACAGGGAGATACGAGCAGTACTTC.

In this sample, this clonotype turned up many times. V usage is TRBV7-2 and J usage is TRBJ1-4; 8 nucleotides agree with TRBD1. Germline V gene lookup returns CDR1 SGHTA and CDR2 FQGNSA. After removal of 5 bases from V and 4 bases from J, the junction contained 9 bases not matched to a gene. The CDR3 has 16 amino acids. The CDR3 DNA is TGTGCCAGCAGCCCGCGACCGGGACAGGTTAATGAAAAACTGTTTTTT. As protein: CASSPRPGQVNEKLFF. The variable domain in full, with the rest retrieved from reference TRBV7-2 and TRBJ1-4, is GAGVSQSPSNKVTEKGKDVELRCDPISGHTALYWYRQSLGQGLEFLIYFQGNSAPDKSGLPSDRFSAERTGGSVSTLTIQRTQQEDSAVYLCASSPRPGQVNEKLFFGSGTQLSVL.

This clonotype was recorded at least ten times. The rearrangement uses TRBV14 and TRBJ2-7; weak D call: TRBD1 (5 bases). Germline values: CDR1 SGHDN, CDR2 FVKESK. This CDR3 contains 13 residues. Trimming cost V 4 bases and J 3 bases, with 10 bases left between them. The CDR3 spells CASSRVGDYEQYF. The CDR3 DNA reads TGTGCCAGCAGCCGCGTAGGGGACTACGAGCAGTACTTC.